This T cell receptor beta chain was recorded in a study of blood T cell repertoires in COVID-19. On the study more broadly: COVID-19 samples from acute and convalescent phases originated in the United States, Italy and Spain.

This CDR3 region has 17 residues. The germline gives CDR1 LNHDA, CDR2 SQIVND (reference sequence). V lost 5 bases to trimming and J lost 3 bases; unmatched junction nucleotides: 14. Participants reported their clinical history, and cohort assignment relied on those reports. As handled by the study authors: From reference gene primer amplification, estimates of nucleated cell counts were derived. Profiling relied on immunoSEQ multiplex PCR, and the TCRdb table lists in-frame clones only, not all of them. The V and J calls and clone size come from that table; D and trimming were worked out from the DNA. The sample lists 390,000 or so clones; about 87% were seen once.

Sequenced: PBMCs or T cells enriched from blood (not recorded which). The TCR was taken from a woman aged 50 to 60 who had recovered from COVID-19. The V call is TRBV19, the J call TRBJ1-2; 8 bases are shared with TRBD1. CDR3 loop: CASSPAGLQGAHYGYTF. The DNA of the CDR3 is TGTGCCAGTAGTCCAGCTGGACTTCAGGGGGCTCACTATGGCTACACCTTC.